This TCR beta chain stems from a study of cytomegalovirus exposure and HLA in healthy donors. Study conclusions and caveats: Fewer N-insertions than the approximately 680-donor mean were reportedly shown by an Asian-associated ancestry cluster in a later analysis.

In the PCR, 60 Vbeta and 13 Jbeta primers were used. Profiled with immunoSEQ multiplex PCR; TCRdb holds only in-frame clones, not every one. The data show around 130,000 clones, 84% seen once. Germline V gene lookup returns CDR1 SGHVS and CDR2 FQNEAQ. The CDR3 runs to 14 residues. Trimming cost V 3 bases and J 4 bases, with 10 bases left between them. A remark on this clone: Its antigen is currently unknown.

The chain links TRBV7-8 to TRBJ2-4, with a tentative D call TRBD2 (5 bases). This receptor was identified in a man aged 45-60 years in good health and CMV-seronegative. The sequenced sample consisted of PBMCs. CDR3 nucleotides: TGTGCCAGCAGCTTGGGATCGGGAAAAAACATTCAGTACTTC. Encoded protein: CASSLGSGKNIQYF.